One and the same sample provided the 24 T cell receptor beta chains below, sequenced in a study of OX40 agonist ivuxolimab in advanced cancers. Sequenced by immunoSEQ multiplex PCR; TCRdb stores in-frame clones only, minus some. Among just under 65,000 clones listed, 80% to 90% were seen once. Sequences were derived from CD4+ or CD8+ T cells sorted from blood, sampled in a trial of the OX40 agonist ivuxolimab. These receptors all stem from an adult with an advanced solid tumor such as melanoma, head and neck, liver or kidney cancer.

The chain is built from TRBV7-3 and TRBJ2-5; possible D gene TRBD1, 5 bases. CDR1 and CDR2 from the germline V gene are SGHTA and FQGTGA. The CDR3 spans 13 residues. V was trimmed by 4 bases and J by 5 bases, leaving 11 bases between them. The CDR3 protein is CASSSDSLETQYF. The CDR3, as DNA: TGTGCCAGCAGCTCCGACAGTCTCGAGACCCAGTACTTC.

Here the CDR3 reads CASSIGGSSLDEQYF. DNA for the CDR3: TGTGCCAGTAGTATTGGGGGGAGTAGTCTCGACGAGCAGTACTTC. The V and J genes are TRBV19 and TRBJ2-7; possibly TRBD2 for D (6 bases). CDR3 length: 15 amino acids. V was cut by 3 bases and J by 5 bases, with 17 bases left in between. Per germline, CDR1 LNHDA and CDR2 SQIVND (reference sequence).

Here the CDR3 DNA reads TGTGCCAGCAGCCAAATTGGCCCCACAGATACGCAGTATTTT. Its translation is CASSQIGPTDTQYF. The rearrangement joins TRBV14 to TRBJ2-3, with D uncertain. CDR1 SGHDN and CDR2 FVKESK come from the germline V gene. Trimming removed 2 bases from V and 2 bases from J, with 8 bases in between. The CDR3 runs 14 residues.

V usage is TRBV4-3 and J usage is TRBJ2-7, with 8 bases fitting TRBD2. V shed 3 bases and J 6 bases; nucleotides not matched to a gene: 7. The CDR3 loop spans 14 amino acids. Germline lookup yields CDR1 LGHNA and CDR2 YSLEER. In nucleotides, the CDR3 is TGCGCCAGCAGCCAGGGGTACAGCGGGGGCGAGCAGTACTTC. This sequence encodes CASSQGYSGGEQYF.

The chain uses TRBV6-5 and TRBJ2-1; D ambiguous. Per germline, CDR1 MNHEY and CDR2 SVGAGI. The CDR3 length is 12 residues. V dropped 6 bases and J dropped 8 bases, with 11 bases sitting between them. CDR3 residues: CASSWPGDEQFF. CDR3 in DNA: TGTGCCAGCAGCTGGCCTGGGGATGAGCAGTTCTTC.

The genes are TRBV5-1 and TRBJ2-2, with D uncertain. The germline V gene has CDR1 SGHRS and CDR2 YFSETQ. The CDR3 loop spans 15 amino acids. V gave up 0 bases and J gave up 1 base, with 7 bases separating them. Here the CDR3 DNA reads TGCGCCAGCAGCTTGGGGAAGCAGAACACCGGGGAGCTGTTTTTT. This gives the protein CASSLGKQNTGELFF.

The chain combines TRBV11-3 with TRBJ1-3; 7 nucleotides line up with TRBD1. CDR3 length: 18 residues. Looked up from germline, CDR1 is SGHNT and CDR2 is YENEEA. V dropped 8 bases and J dropped 0; count of bases not matched to a gene: 16. The CDR3 loop is CASGLTSTGANSGNTIYF. CDR3 DNA: TGTGCCAGCGGACTTACTTCTACAGGGGCCAACTCTGGAAACACCATATATTTT.

The genes are TRBV15 and TRBJ1-2; no clear D. In germline, CDR1 is LNHNV, CDR2 YYDKDF (reference sequence). Between the trimmed V and J ends, which lost 3 bases and 2 bases, there was a span of 10 bases. CDR3 length: 14 amino acids. The CDR3 here is CATSSAHDNYGYTF. CDR3 DNA sequence: TGTGCCACCAGCAGCGCACATGACAACTATGGCTACACCTTC.

The chain joins TRBV19 to TRBJ1-1; 10 bases are a match to TRBD1. Germline CDR1 is LNHDA and CDR2 is SQIVND (reference sequence). The CDR3 is 15 residues long. J gave up 4 bases and V 4 bases, and 6 bases lay outside the gene matches. CDR3 DNA: TGTGCCAGTAGTACCACTTGGACAGGGGGCACTGAAGCTTTCTTT. Translating it yields CASSTTWTGGTEAFF.

The chain recombines TRBV9 with TRBJ1-2; D may be TRBD1 (5 bases). Trimming cost V 3 bases and J 4 bases, with 10 bases left between them. This CDR3 spans 13 amino acids. Germline CDR1 and CDR2: SGDLS and YYNGEE. As DNA, the CDR3 is TGTGCCAGCAGCGCATCAGGGTTCTATGGCTACACCTTC. Its translation is CASSASGFYGYTF.

CDR3 sequence reads: CASSLLARNTGELFF. CDR3 bases: TGTGCCAGCAGCTTACTGGCAAGGAACACCGGGGAGCTGTTTTTT. The chain carries TRBV7-8 and TRBJ2-2; D ambiguous. V shed 2 bases and J shed 1 base, with 8 bases lying between them. The length of the CDR3 is 15 residues. Germline V gene lookup returns CDR1 SGHVS and CDR2 FQNEAQ.

The table lists this clone with a few counts. The chain carries TRBV7-6 and TRBJ1-6; D gene unclear. CDR1 and CDR2 from the germline V gene are SGHVS and FNYEAQ. V was clipped by 3 bases and J by 4 bases, with 7 bases between them. This CDR3 is built from 14 residues. The CDR3 coding sequence is TGTGCCAGCAGCTTGGAGGGATATAATTCACCCCTCCACTTT. As protein: CASSLEGYNSPLHF.

The chain joins TRBV19 to TRBJ2-7, with D unresolved. The germline V gene has CDR1 LNHDA and CDR2 SQIVND (reference sequence). The CDR3 spans 16 residues. Trimming cost V 2 bases and J 1 base, with 15 bases left between them. CDR3 sequence (DNA): TGTGCCAGTAGTATAATGATAACGGATTCTTCCTACGAGCAGTACTTC. Protein product: CASSIMITDSSYEQYF.

The rearrangement links TRBV19 to TRBJ2-1; 11 bases are a match to TRBD2. With 3 bases clipped from V and 1 base from J, the junction kept 11 bases outside the gene matches. The CDR3 length is 19 residues. Germline CDR1 is LNHDA and CDR2 is SQIVND (reference sequence). CDR3 amino acids: CASSIPGGSGRGSYNEQFF. CDR3 DNA: TGTGCCAGTAGTATCCCGGGAGGTAGCGGGAGGGGGTCCTACAATGAGCAGTTCTTC. The whole variable domain, remainder taken from reference TRBV19 and TRBJ2-1, is DGGITQSPKYLFRKEGQNVTLSCEQNLNHDAMYWYRQDPGQGLRLIYYSQIVNDFQKGDIAEGYSVSREKKESFPLTVTSAQKNPTAFYLCASSIPGGSGRGSYNEQFFGPGTRLTVL.

The J gene is TRBJ2-5, the V gene TRBV5-4; no reliable D call. CDR3 length: 12 amino acids. V shed 0 bases and J shed 2 bases, with 2 bases lying between them. Germline CDR1 reads SGHNT; CDR2 reads YYREEE (reference sequence). For the CDR3, the DNA is TGTGCCAGCAGCTTGGATCAAGAGACCCAGTACTTC. Translation: CASSLDQETQYF.

The V and J genes are TRBV6-5 and TRBJ1-2, with TRBD1 as a possible D gene (5 bases). In germline, CDR1 is MNHEY, CDR2 SVGAGI. The CDR3 sequence is 14 residues long. V lost 3 bases and J 9 bases, leaving 17 bases between the germline ends. The CDR3 DNA is TGTGCCAGCAGTTATGGAGGGGCAGGAGGGAGCTACACCTTC. It encodes CASSYGGAGGSYTF.

The count of this clone is one. This chain connects TRBV19 to TRBJ2-1; TRBD1 aligns across 9 bases. The CDR3 is 17 amino acids. The junction had 21 bases not matched to a gene; V was cut back by 9 bases and J by 9 bases. CDR1 and CDR2 from the germline V gene are LNHDA and SQIVND (reference sequence). CDR3 bases: TGTGCCAGCAGACGGAGGGGACCGGGACAGGGATTTGGTGAGCAGTTCTTC. The encoded protein is CASRRRGPGQGFGEQFF.

This rearrangement joins TRBV7-9 to TRBJ2-7; 8 bases fit TRBD2. V shed 2 bases, J shed 5 bases, and the junction held 11 bases outside the gene matches. CDR1 and CDR2 from the germline V gene are SEHNR and FQNEAQ (reference sequence). The CDR3 totals 16 residues. The CDR3 sequence: CASSLSRGASGHEQYF. The CDR3 DNA reads TGTGCCAGCAGCTTAAGTAGGGGAGCTAGCGGGCACGAGCAGTACTTC.

V usage is TRBV19 and J usage is TRBJ2-2; D is uncertain. The CDR3 runs to 14 residues. V was shortened by 3 bases and J by 5 bases, with 10 bases between the two germline ends. Germline-derived CDR1 and CDR2 are LNHDA and SQIVND (reference sequence). As DNA, the CDR3 is TGTGCCAGTAGTATTGTCGTAGGGACCGGGGAGCTGTTTTTT. Translation gives CASSIVVGTGELFF.

The gene calls are TRBV5-1 and TRBJ2-5, with 9 nucleotides matching TRBD1. V shed 2 bases and J 4 bases; nucleotides not matched to a gene: 3. The CDR3 length is 14 residues. Germline V gives CDR1 SGHRS, CDR2 YFSETQ. CDR3 residues: CASSFRDRAETQYF. In DNA, the CDR3 is TGCGCCAGCAGCTTCCGGGACAGGGCAGAGACCCAGTACTTC.

The gene calls are TRBV5-1 and TRBJ1-1; D unclear. Germline V gene sequence: CDR1 SGHRS, CDR2 YFSETQ. Trimming stripped 3 bases from V and 3 bases from J, with 12 bases between. The CDR3 has 14 amino acids. The CDR3 spells CASSSGGRDTEAFF. The CDR3 nucleotides are TGCGCCAGCAGCTCGGGCGGACGGGACACTGAAGCTTTCTTT.

This sequence joins TRBV2 and TRBJ2-2; D is perhaps TRBD1 or TRBD2 (5 bases each). CDR3 length: 15 residues. Germline V gene data show CDR1 as SNHLY and CDR2 as FYNNEI. Trimming shortened V by 4 bases and J by 3 bases, and 12 bases separated the two germline ends. The CDR3 sequence is CASSVGQGDTGELFF. The CDR3 coding sequence is TGTGCCAGCAGTGTGGGGCAGGGAGACACCGGGGAGCTGTTTTTT.

The chain carries TRBV6-5 and TRBJ1-1; weak D call: TRBD1 (6 bases). Germline CDR1 is MNHEY and CDR2 is SVGAGI. The CDR3 is made up of 14 amino acids. V dropped 5 bases and J dropped 5 bases, with 15 bases sitting between them. CDR3 protein: CASSLYGGVTEAFF. The CDR3 bases are TGTGCCAGCAGTCTTTACGGGGGCGTTACTGAAGCTTTCTTT.

The chain employs TRBV5-4 and TRBJ1-6, with D perhaps matching TRBD1 (5 bases). The CDR3 totals 16 residues. Germline assignment: CDR1 SGHNT and CDR2 YYREEE (reference sequence). The V end was cut by 3 bases, the J end by 6 bases, with 16 bases between. The CDR3 spells CASSSPGPGSNSPLHF. The CDR3 DNA reads TGTGCCAGCAGCTCTCCGGGACCAGGGTCTAATTCACCCCTCCACTTT.